The 32 T cell receptor beta chains presented below share a single source sample, sequenced in a study of cytomegalovirus exposure and HLA in healthy donors. The protocol was immunoSEQ multiplex PCR, while the TCRdb copy is restricted to in-frame clones and leaves out a portion. The sample contains roughly 110,000 clones, roughly 90% of which appear only once. The sequencing sample was made of PBMCs. These receptors all stem from a woman aged 18-35 years in good health and CMV-seropositive.

The chain is built from TRBV28 and TRBJ2-2; D unclear. This CDR3 comprises 12 residues. Germline CDR1 is MDHEN and CDR2 is SYDVKM. V lost 3 bases to trimming and J lost 6 bases, with 5 bases between them. The CDR3 sequence is CASSFSAGELFF. CDR3 nucleotide sequence: TGTGCCAGCAGTTTCTCCGCCGGGGAGCTGTTTTTT. Full variable domain (outside the CDR3, taken from reference TRBV28 and TRBJ2-2): DVKVTQSSRYLVKRTGEKVFLECVQDMDHENMFWYRQDPGLGLRLIYFSYDVKMKEKGDIPEGYSVSREKKERFSLILESASTNQTSMYLCASSFSAGELFFGEGSRLTVL.

V usage is TRBV9 and J usage is TRBJ1-1; maybe TRBD1 (6 bases). Trimming removed 0 bases at V and 5 bases at J, with 14 bases between. Germline CDR1 and CDR2: SGDLS and YYNGEE. This CDR3 has 15 amino acids. CDR3 region: CASSVGGRGRTEAFF. As DNA, the CDR3 is TGTGCCAGCAGCGTAGGGGGCAGGGGAAGGACTGAAGCTTTCTTT.

The rearrangement joins TRBV19 to TRBJ1-5, with 9 bases identical to TRBD1. The germline V gene has CDR1 LNHDA and CDR2 SQIVND (reference sequence). The CDR3 runs 15 residues. J gave up 1 base and V 9 bases, and 7 bases lay outside the gene matches. The CDR3 sequence is CASEWTGDSNQPQHF. The CDR3 DNA sequence: TGTGCCAGCGAATGGACAGGGGACAGCAATCAGCCCCAGCATTTT.

The chain combines TRBV28 with TRBJ2-1; 7 bases align to TRBD1. This CDR3 is 14 amino acids long. J was trimmed by 4 bases and V by 6 bases; bases with no gene match: 6. CDR1 and CDR2 from the germline V gene are MDHEN and SYDVKM. CDR3 DNA: TGTGCCAGCAGCCACGACAGGGCGTACAATGAGCAGTTCTTC. It yields the protein CASSHDRAYNEQFF. Together with reference TRBV28 and TRBJ2-1, the CDR3 gives the full variable domain: DVKVTQSSRYLVKRTGEKVFLECVQDMDHENMFWYRQDPGLGLRLIYFSYDVKMKEKGDIPEGYSVSREKKERFSLILESASTNQTSMYLCASSHDRAYNEQFFGPGTRLTVL.

V usage is TRBV28 and J usage is TRBJ1-5; 7 positions agree with TRBD1. The CDR3 is made up of 15 amino acids. V shed 6 bases and J 0 bases; nucleotides not matched to a gene: 5. The germline CDR1 and CDR2 sequences are MDHEN and SYDVKM. This chain's CDR3 is CASSRDSYSNQPQHF. The CDR3 DNA reads TGTGCCAGCAGCCGGGACAGTTATAGCAATCAGCCCCAGCATTTT. Based on the CDR3 plus reference TRBV28 and TRBJ1-5, the full variable domain is DVKVTQSSRYLVKRTGEKVFLECVQDMDHENMFWYRQDPGLGLRLIYFSYDVKMKEKGDIPEGYSVSREKKERFSLILESASTNQTSMYLCASSRDSYSNQPQHFGDGTRLSIL.

The chain combines TRBV6-4 with TRBJ2-1; 9 nucleotides align to TRBD1. This CDR3 contains 16 residues. Germline CDR1 MRHNA, CDR2 SNTAGT. V was clipped by 1 base and J by 6 bases; unmatched bases: 7. This chain's CDR3 is CASSDFRDRDANEQFF. The CDR3 nucleotides are TGTGCCAGCAGTGACTTCCGGGACAGGGACGCCAATGAGCAGTTCTTC.

The chain couples TRBV19 to TRBJ1-5; 9 nucleotides agree with TRBD1. This CDR3 has 17 residues. Germline assignment: CDR1 LNHDA and CDR2 SQIVND (reference sequence). V lost 7 bases to trimming and J lost 0 bases; unmatched junction nucleotides: 10. The CDR3 loop reads CASTPPGQGYSNQPQHF. DNA for the CDR3: TGTGCCAGTACCCCCCCGGGACAGGGCTATAGCAATCAGCCCCAGCATTTT.

The chain is built from TRBV10-3 and TRBJ1-2, with TRBD1 matching over 7 bases. V shed 2 bases and J 3 bases; nucleotides not matched to a gene: 9. Looked up from germline, CDR1 is ENHRY and CDR2 is SYGVKD. The CDR3 contains 16 residues. The CDR3 spells CAISEIKKTGYYGYTF. CDR3 in DNA: TGTGCCATCAGTGAGATTAAGAAGACAGGGTACTATGGCTACACCTTC.

Only one count was recorded for this clone. The CDR3 sequence: CASSPGGTANNEQFF. The CDR3 nucleotides read TGTGCCAGCAGCCCAGGGGGGACAGCAAACAATGAGCAGTTCTTC. The V gene is TRBV5-4, the J gene TRBJ2-1; perhaps TRBD1 as D (7 bases). Germline V lookup: CDR1 SGHNT, CDR2 YYREEE (reference sequence). V lost 4 bases and J lost 5, with 16 bases in between. The CDR3 runs to 15 residues.

V usage is TRBV6-4 and J usage is TRBJ2-1, with 9 nucleotides matching TRBD1. The CDR3 extends over 14 amino acids. Trimming removed 3 bases from V and 8 bases from J; junction bases left unmatched: 5. Germline CDR1 is MRHNA and CDR2 is SNTAGT. The CDR3 bases are TGTGCCAGCAGTGAAGGGACAGGGAGGGATGAGCAGTTCTTC. It is translated as CASSEGTGRDEQFF.

The chain combines TRBV7-6 with TRBJ1-2; no clear D. This CDR3 has 11 residues. V lost 5 bases and J lost 7, with 8 bases in between. Germline V gene sequence: CDR1 SGHVS, CDR2 FNYEAQ. CDR3 in amino acids: CASSGGSGYTF. The CDR3 region has the DNA TGTGCCAGCAGCGGAGGGAGTGGCTACACCTTC.

The chain employs TRBV7-2 and TRBJ2-6; perhaps TRBD1 as D (5 bases). V lost 5 bases, J lost 0 bases, and 11 bases lay in between. Germline CDR1 reads SGHTA; CDR2 reads FQGNSA. This CDR3 is built from 16 residues. CDR3 in amino acids: CASSNQGFSGANVLTF. CDR3 sequence (DNA): TGTGCCAGCAGCAACCAGGGTTTCTCTGGGGCCAACGTCCTGACTTTC.

This clone was observed a single time. DNA for the CDR3: TGTGCCAGCAGCTTAGTGGGCGTCAACACTGAAGCTTTCTTT. Residues: CASSLVGVNTEAFF. This chain uses TRBV11-2 with TRBJ1-1; no definite D call. V dropped 1 base and J dropped 2 bases, with 8 bases sitting between them. The CDR3 is 14 residues long. The germline V gene encodes CDR1 SGHAT and CDR2 FQNNGV.

The rearrangement uses TRBV27 and TRBJ2-2; D not resolved. CDR3 size: 16 residues. CDR1 is MNHEY and CDR2 is SMNVEV in the germline V gene (reference sequence). V lost 6 bases to trimming and J lost 4 bases, with 18 bases between them. As DNA, the CDR3 is TGTGCCAGCAGCCCTCTTAGCAGTAGTTCCACCGGGGAGCTGTTTTTT. Residues: CASSPLSSSSTGELFF.

The chain carries TRBV25-1 and TRBJ1-5; no clear D. The V gene lost 3 bases and the J gene lost 2 bases, with 8 bases spanning the gap. Germline V CDR1 and CDR2: MGHDK, SYGVNS. CDR3 size: 14 residues. In DNA, the CDR3 is TGTGCCAGCAGTGAGTCGGTTGGCAATCAGCCCCAGCATTTT. Residues: CASSESVGNQPQHF.

The V gene is TRBV5-5, the J gene TRBJ1-5; D remains unclear. The CDR3 length is 15 residues. Trimming removed 0 bases from V and 0 bases from J, with 7 bases in between. The germline V gene has CDR1 SGHKS and CDR2 YYEKEE (reference sequence). CDR3 DNA: TGTGCCAGCAGCTTGGCGCAGTTTAGCAATCAGCCCCAGCATTTT. Amino acid sequence: CASSLAQFSNQPQHF.

V is TRBV7-9 and J is TRBJ1-2; 7 bases are shared with TRBD1. CDR1 is SEHNR, CDR2 FQNEAQ, per germline (reference sequence). With 2 bases clipped from V and 7 bases from J, the junction kept 10 bases outside the gene matches. The CDR3 covers 15 residues. DNA for the CDR3: TGTGCCAGCAGCTTATCCAGCACAGGGGACCCTGGCTACACCTTC. Its translation is CASSLSSTGDPGYTF.

Worth noting for this clone: A much larger clone differs from this one at a single base, so this may be a read error. The genes are TRBV6-1 and TRBJ2-7; 10 nucleotides match TRBD1. V shed 1 base, J shed 3 bases, and the junction held 0 bases outside the gene matches. Germline CDR1 and CDR2: MNHNS and SASEGT. This CDR3 has 14 residues. The CDR3 DNA sequence: TGTGCCAGCAGTGAAGGGACAGGGGGCTACGAGCAGTACTTC. Translation gives CASSEGTGGYEQYF.

The chain combines TRBV7-2 with TRBJ2-7, with 7 nucleotides matching TRBD2. Losses at the gene ends were 2 bases for V and 1 base for J; bases not matched to a gene: 2. Germline CDR1 reads SGHTA; CDR2 reads FQGNSA. The length of the CDR3 is 14 residues. CDR3 DNA sequence: TGTGCCAGCAGCTTAACGGGACTATCCTACGAGCAGTACGTC. Its protein is CASSLTGLSYEQYV.

The rearrangement links TRBV11-2 to TRBJ1-1; D not resolved. Germline V gives CDR1 SGHAT, CDR2 FQNNGV. V was clipped by 1 base and J by 3 bases, with 12 bases between them. The CDR3 has 15 amino acids. CDR3 region: CASSLGVGSDTEAFF. DNA for the CDR3: TGTGCCAGCAGCTTAGGGGTGGGCTCGGACACTGAAGCTTTCTTT.

In its sample, this clone was seen once. CDR3 amino acids: CASSLVGARNQPQHF. The CDR3, as DNA: TGTGCCAGCAGTTTGGTGGGGGCTAGGAATCAGCCCCAGCATTTT. The chain combines TRBV28 with TRBJ1-5; tentative D call: TRBD1 (6 bases). V lost 3 bases and J lost 4, with 13 bases in between. The CDR3 contains 15 residues. Germline V gene lookup returns CDR1 MDHEN and CDR2 SYDVKM.

V and J are TRBV19 and TRBJ1-4; weak D call: TRBD1 (6 bases). Trimming cost V 5 bases and J 8 bases, with 12 bases left between them. Germline V gene lookup returns CDR1 LNHDA and CDR2 SQIVND (reference sequence). This CDR3 is built from 13 residues. In DNA, the CDR3 is TGTGCCAGTAGTTGGGACACCGGGGAAAAACTGTTTTTT. Its protein is CASSWDTGEKLFF.

V is TRBV4-1 and J is TRBJ1-4; 12 bases fit TRBD1. The CDR3 covers 18 residues. Trimming took 4 bases from V and 3 from J; bases not matched to a gene: 9. Germline V CDR1 and CDR2: MGHRA, YSYEKL. The CDR3, as DNA: TGCGCCAGCAGCCCTCAGGGACAGGGGGCGTCTGCTAATGAAAAACTGTTTTTT. This translates into CASSPQGQGASANEKLFF.

This clone was recorded once. The rearrangement joins TRBV6-1 to TRBJ1-6, with 7 bases that match TRBD1. Germline V gene sequence: CDR1 MNHNS, CDR2 SASEGT. The CDR3 totals 15 residues. V dropped 0 bases and J dropped 9; count of bases not matched to a gene: 5. In nucleotides, the CDR3 is TGTGCCAGCAGTGAAGCCGACAGGGCGACTTCACCCCTCCACTTT. Translating it yields CASSEADRATSPLHF.

This clone showed up just a few times. V and J are TRBV18 and TRBJ2-7; 7 nucleotides align to TRBD1. J gave up 8 bases and V 2 bases, and 6 bases lay outside the gene matches. CDR1 KGHSH and CDR2 LQKENI come from the germline V gene. The CDR3 extends over 13 amino acids. The CDR3 is CASSPGQEDKQYF. The CDR3 bases are TGTGCCAGCTCACCAGGACAGGAGGATAAGCAGTACTTC.

This clone was recorded once. This chain connects TRBV7-2 to TRBJ2-1; 8 nucleotides agree with TRBD1. This CDR3 spans 15 amino acids. Per the germline V gene, CDR1 is SGHTA and CDR2 is FQGNSA. V gave up 2 bases and J gave up 4 bases; unmatched junction bases: 4. The CDR3 DNA is TGTGCCAGCAGCTTAACGGGGGACAGGTACAATGAGCAGTTCTTC. As protein: CASSLTGDRYNEQFF.

The chain carries TRBV27 and TRBJ1-4, with 7 bases lining up with TRBD1. CDR3 size: 17 residues. Germline trimming cut 0 bases from V and 3 bases from J; bases unmatched to any gene: 7. Germline V gives CDR1 MNHEY, CDR2 SMNVEV (reference sequence). The CDR3 DNA reads as TGTGCCAGCAGTTTATCTATAGGGGGCTTGTCTAATGAAAAACTGTTTTTT. Protein sequence: CASSLSIGGLSNEKLFF.

The rearrangement links TRBV27 to TRBJ1-2; D possibly corresponds to TRBD1 (6 bases). The germline V and J ends were trimmed by 3 bases and 4 bases, with 15 bases remaining between them. The germline CDR1 and CDR2 sequences are MNHEY and SMNVEV (reference sequence). The CDR3 length is 15 residues. The CDR3 DNA reads TGTGCCAGCAGTTTCACAGGGAAATCCCCCTATGGCTACACCTTC. This encodes CASSFTGKSPYGYTF.

The gene calls are TRBV5-1 and TRBJ1-5; D not resolved. With 1 base removed from V and 1 base from J, the gap between germline ends came to 3 bases. This CDR3 is built from 13 residues. CDR1 SGHRS and CDR2 YFSETQ come from the germline V gene. The chain's CDR3 is CASSLSSNQPQHF. The CDR3 coding sequence is TGCGCCAGCAGCTTGTCGAGCAATCAGCCCCAGCATTTT.

This chain uses TRBV11-2 with TRBJ2-7; 11 nucleotides agree with TRBD1. CDR1 is SGHAT and CDR2 is FQNNGV in the germline V gene. The V segment lost 3 bases and the J segment 4 bases; nucleotides outside the gene matches: 11. This CDR3 region has 17 residues. As DNA, the CDR3 is TGTGCCAGCAGCTTGATGGTAGGACAGGGGGCGCGATACGAGCAGTACGTC. This sequence encodes CASSLMVGQGARYEQYV.

This rearrangement joins TRBV4-3 to TRBJ1-3; 8 nucleotides line up with TRBD1. CDR3 size: 16 residues. The germline CDR1 and CDR2 sequences are LGHNA and YSLEER. J was trimmed by 0 bases and V by 0 bases; bases with no gene match: 1. CDR3 nucleotides: TGCGCCAGCAGCCAAGAGGGACAGGTCTCTGGAAACACCATATATTTT. This encodes CASSQEGQVSGNTIYF.

V usage is TRBV9 and J usage is TRBJ1-2; D possibly corresponds to TRBD1 (6 bases). The CDR3 consists of 16 residues. Germline loops: CDR1 SGDLS, CDR2 YYNGEE. V was clipped by 3 bases and J by 4 bases, with 19 bases between them. CDR3 sequence: CASSGGKAQGRYGYTF. The CDR3 coding sequence is TGTGCCAGCAGCGGGGGTAAGGCACAGGGTCGCTATGGCTACACCTTC.